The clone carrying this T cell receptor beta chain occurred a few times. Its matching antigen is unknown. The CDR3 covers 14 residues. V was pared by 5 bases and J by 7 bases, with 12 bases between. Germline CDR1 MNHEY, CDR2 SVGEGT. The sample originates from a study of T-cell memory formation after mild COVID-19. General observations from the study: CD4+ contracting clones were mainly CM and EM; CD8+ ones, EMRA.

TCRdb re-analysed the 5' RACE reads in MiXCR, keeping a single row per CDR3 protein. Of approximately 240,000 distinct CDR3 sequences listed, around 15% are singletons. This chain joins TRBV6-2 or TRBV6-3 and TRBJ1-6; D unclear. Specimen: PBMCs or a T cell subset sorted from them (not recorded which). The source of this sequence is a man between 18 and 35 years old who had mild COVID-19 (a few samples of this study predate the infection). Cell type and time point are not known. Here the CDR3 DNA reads TGTGCCAGCAGTGCTACTTTAAGCAATTCACCCCTCCACTTT. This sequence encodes CASSATLSNSPLHF.